Following are 18 T cell receptor beta chains from one sample sequenced in a study of OX40 agonist ivuxolimab in advanced cancers. Generated by immunoSEQ multiplex PCR, the TCRdb table keeps only in-frame clones and is missing some. The sample shows roughly 97,000 clones, less than 90% of them seen only once. The starting material was CD4+ or CD8+ T cells sorted from blood, obtained in a trial of the OX40 agonist ivuxolimab. Source of these receptors: an adult with an advanced solid tumor such as melanoma, head and neck, liver or kidney cancer.

The chain carries TRBV30 and TRBJ1-6; no definite D call. V was shortened by 2 bases and J by 7 bases, with 12 bases between the two germline ends. The germline V gene has CDR1 GTSNPN and CDR2 SVGIG (reference sequence). The CDR3 is made up of 14 amino acids. CDR3 sequence: CAWSKIRLNSPLHF. In DNA, the CDR3 is TGTGCCTGGAGTAAAATACGCCTAAATTCACCCCTCCACTTT.

This rearrangement joins TRBV30 to TRBJ1-2; tentatively, D is TRBD1 (5 bases). This CDR3 is 13 amino acids long. CDR1 is GTSNPN and CDR2 is SVGIG in the germline V gene (reference sequence). V was pared by 4 bases and J by 5 bases, with 14 bases between. DNA for the CDR3: TGTGCCTGGAACCCGGGGCACTCTTATGGCTACACCTTC. This gives the protein CAWNPGHSYGYTF.

The chain couples TRBV5-1 to TRBJ1-2, with a weak D call TRBD1 (5 bases). Germline V gene data show CDR1 as SGHRS and CDR2 as YFSETQ. The germline V and J ends were trimmed by 2 bases and 0 bases, with 8 bases remaining between them. This CDR3 has 14 amino acids. The CDR3 DNA reads TGCGCCAGCAGCTTCACGGGGGCTAACTATGGCTACACCTTC. Translated: CASSFTGANYGYTF.

In DNA, the CDR3 is TGTGCCAGCAGTAAAGGGTTCCTATCCCAAGCAACTAATGAAAAACTGTTTTTT. Amino acid sequence: CASSKGFLSQATNEKLFF. The chain is built from TRBV2 and TRBJ1-4; D is unresolved. Germline V lookup: CDR1 SNHLY, CDR2 FYNNEI. With 5 bases removed from V and 0 bases from J, the gap between germline ends came to 19 bases. The CDR3 consists of 18 residues.

V is TRBV30 and J is TRBJ1-3; possible D gene TRBD1, 6 bases. The CDR3 has 16 amino acids. Germline V gene sequence: CDR1 GTSNPN, CDR2 SVGIG (reference sequence). Trimming removed 0 bases at V and 0 bases at J, with 12 bases between. CDR3 protein: CAWSVGGGSSGNTIYF. CDR3 in DNA: TGTGCCTGGAGTGTAGGGGGGGGAAGCTCTGGAAACACCATATATTTT.

The chain is built from TRBV7-2 and TRBJ1-1; D uncertain. Trimming took off 0 bases at V and 3 bases at J, with 5 bases between the two ends. Germline CDR1 reads SGHTA; CDR2 reads FQGNSA. The CDR3 spans 13 residues. In nucleotides, the CDR3 is TGTGCCAGCAGCTTAGCGGTCTACACTGAAGCTTTCTTT. Protein: CASSLAVYTEAFF.

The chain carries TRBV18 and TRBJ1-1; TRBD1 might be the D (5 bases). CDR3 length: 15 amino acids. From germline, CDR1 is KGHSH and CDR2 LQKENI. V gave up 3 bases and J gave up 3 bases, with 14 bases separating them. CDR3 amino acids: CASSPRDGRDTEAFF. The CDR3 DNA sequence: TGTGCCAGCTCACCTAGGGACGGGAGGGACACTGAAGCTTTCTTT.

The chain carries TRBV4-2 and TRBJ1-2; the match to TRBD1 covers 12 bases. Germline CDR1 is LGHNA and CDR2 is YNFKEQ. Losses at the gene ends were 5 bases for V and 8 bases for J; bases not matched to a gene: 9. The CDR3 totals 15 residues. The CDR3 spells CASSLRGQGAEGYTF. The CDR3 nucleotides are TGTGCCAGCAGCTTGAGGGGACAGGGGGCGGAAGGCTACACCTTC.

The chain has TRBV9 and TRBJ2-1; 8 nucleotides line up with TRBD2. The CDR3 length is 13 residues. Unmatched junction bases numbered 2, after V lost 3 bases and J lost 6 bases. Per germline, CDR1 SGDLS and CDR2 YYNGEE. CDR3 amino acids: CASSATSGNEQFF. The CDR3, as DNA: TGTGCCAGCAGCGCCACTAGCGGCAATGAGCAGTTCTTC.

V is TRBV27 and J is TRBJ1-6, with D maybe TRBD1 (6 bases). V was shortened by 3 bases and J by 0 bases, with 15 bases between the two germline ends. The CDR3 is made up of 18 amino acids. Germline CDR1 reads MNHEY; CDR2 reads SMNVEV (reference sequence). The CDR3 DNA reads TGTGCCAGCAGTTTGGCGGCAGGGGCCAGCTCCTATAATTCACCCCTCCACTTT. Its translation: CASSLAAGASSYNSPLHF.

In DNA form, the CDR3 reads TGTGCCAGCAGTTTTAAACGGTCCGGCCTCGGCAGCGAGCAGTACTTC. Translating gives CASSFKRSGLGSEQYF. V is TRBV7-2 and J is TRBJ2-7, with D uncertain. V lost 6 bases to trimming and J lost 6 bases, with 24 bases between them. This CDR3 is 16 amino acids long. The germline V gene has CDR1 SGHTA and CDR2 FQGNSA.

V and J are TRBV18 and TRBJ1-1; 9 nucleotides match TRBD1. V lost 6 bases and J lost 7; bases outside the gene matches: 9. The CDR3 consists of 14 residues. The germline V gene encodes CDR1 KGHSH and CDR2 LQKENI. DNA for the CDR3: TGTGCCAGCTCGTTGGACAGGGGCTTTGGTGAAGCTTTCTTT. Its translation: CASSLDRGFGEAFF. The full variable domain, with the rest looked up from reference TRBV18 and TRBJ1-1, is NAGVMQNPRHLVRRRGQEARLRCSPMKGHSHVYWYRQLPEEGLKFMVYLQKENIIDESGMPKERFSAEFPKEGPSILRIQQVVRGDSAAYFCASSLDRGFGEAFFGQGTRLTVV.

V usage is TRBV19 and J usage is TRBJ1-5; tentatively, D is TRBD1 (5 bases). In germline, CDR1 is LNHDA, CDR2 SQIVND (reference sequence). V lost 7 bases and J lost 5, with 18 bases in between. This CDR3 is built from 15 residues. CDR3 loop: CASTPFPGVDQPQHF. The DNA for the CDR3 is TGTGCCAGTACGCCCTTCCCGGGGGTGGATCAGCCCCAGCATTTT.

This chain joins TRBV11-1 and TRBJ1-1, with D unresolved. This CDR3 has 15 residues. Looked up from germline, CDR1 is SGHAT and CDR2 is FQDESV (reference sequence). V lost 6 bases, J lost 0 bases, and 14 bases lay in between. CDR3 sequence reads: CASSHPTAMNTEAFF. CDR3 DNA: TGTGCCAGCAGTCACCCGACGGCCATGAACACTGAAGCTTTCTTT. The full variable domain, in which reference TRBV11-1 and TRBJ1-1 provide the parts outside the CDR3, is EAEVAQSPRYKITEKSQAVAFWCDPISGHATLYWYRQILGQGPELLVQFQDESVVDDSQLPKDRFSAERLKGVDSTLKIQPAELGDSAMYLCASSHPTAMNTEAFFGQGTRLTVV.

V and J are TRBV19 and TRBJ2-3; D ambiguous. The germline V gene encodes CDR1 LNHDA and CDR2 SQIVND (reference sequence). Trimming took 7 bases from V and 3 from J, leaving 14 bases between them. The length of the CDR3 is 14 residues. CDR3 amino acids: CASTSRPPTDTQYF. CDR3 nucleotides: TGTGCCAGTACAAGCAGACCTCCGACAGATACGCAGTATTTT.

The CDR3 sequence: CSVEKGARGYTF. CDR3 DNA: TGCAGCGTTGAAAAGGGGGCGCGTGGCTACACCTTC. The V call is TRBV29-1, the J call TRBJ1-2; 7 positions agree with TRBD1. Unmatched junction bases numbered 4, after V lost 2 bases and J lost 7 bases. Per the germline V gene, CDR1 is SQVTM and CDR2 is ANQGSEA. The CDR3 totals 12 residues. The whole variable domain, filled in from reference TRBV29-1 and TRBJ1-2, reads SAVISQKPSRDICQRGTSLTIQCQVDSQVTMMFWYRQQPGQSLTLIATANQGSEATYESGFVIDKFPISRPNLTFSTLTVSNMSPEDSSIYLCSVEKGARGYTFGSGTRLTVV.

V and J are TRBV27 and TRBJ2-3; TRBD2 matches at 7 bases. Unmatched junction bases numbered 3, after V lost 1 base and J lost 2 bases. CDR3 size: 15 residues. Germline lookup yields CDR1 MNHEY and CDR2 SMNVEV (reference sequence). CDR3 region: CASSLYGDYTDTQYF. CDR3 DNA sequence: TGTGCCAGCAGTTTATACGGGGACTACACAGATACGCAGTATTTT.

V gene TRBV19 combines with J gene TRBJ1-2; D gene uncertain. There are 15 residues in the CDR3. Germline CDR1 and CDR2: LNHDA and SQIVND (reference sequence). The V end was cut by 4 bases, the J end by 8 bases, with 20 bases between. CDR3 nucleotides: TGTGCCAGTAGTAGAACAGTGGGATCGGATCGCGGCTACACCTTC. Its translation is CASSRTVGSDRGYTF.